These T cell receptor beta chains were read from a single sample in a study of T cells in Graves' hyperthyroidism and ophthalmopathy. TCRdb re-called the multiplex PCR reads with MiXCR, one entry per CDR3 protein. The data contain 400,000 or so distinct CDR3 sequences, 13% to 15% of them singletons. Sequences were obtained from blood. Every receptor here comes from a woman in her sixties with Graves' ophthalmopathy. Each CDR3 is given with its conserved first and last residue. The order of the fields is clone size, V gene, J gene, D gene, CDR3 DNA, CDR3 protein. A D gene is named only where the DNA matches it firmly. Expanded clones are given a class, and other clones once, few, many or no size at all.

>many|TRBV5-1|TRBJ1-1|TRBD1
TGCGCCAGCAGGTCCCAGGGGGAGGCGGGCACTGAAGCTTTCTTT
CASRSQGEAGTEAFF
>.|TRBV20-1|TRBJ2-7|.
TGCAGTCTGGCCCCCGACGGGGAGCAGTACTTC
CSLAPDGEQYF
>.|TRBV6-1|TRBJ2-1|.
TGTGCCAGCATCGCCCGGACAGGGGTAGGGACTAGCACTTACAATGAGCAGTTCTTC
CASIARTGVGTSTYNEQFF
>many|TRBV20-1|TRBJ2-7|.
TGCAGTGCTAGCAAAGGCGGCTTCTCCTACGAGCAGTACTTC
CSASKGGFSYEQYF
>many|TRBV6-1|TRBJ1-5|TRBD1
TGTGCCAGCAGTGAAATAGGACAGGGGATCAATCAGCCCCAGCATTTT
CASSEIGQGINQPQHF
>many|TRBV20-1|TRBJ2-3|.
TGCAGTGCTAATGCGGATAGCACAGATACGCAGTATTTT
CSANADSTDTQYF
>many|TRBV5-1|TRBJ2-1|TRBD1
TGCGCCAGCAGCTCTCCTCTGACAGGGGGCTACAATGAGCAGTTCTTC
CASSSPLTGGYNEQFF
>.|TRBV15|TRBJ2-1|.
TGTGCCACCAGTCGGGGGCGGCAGGGATACAATGAGCAGTTCTTC
CATSRGRQGYNEQFF
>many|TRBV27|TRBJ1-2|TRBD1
TGTGCCAGCACCCCGACAGGGGGCGGCTATGGCTACACCTTC
CASTPTGGGYGYTF
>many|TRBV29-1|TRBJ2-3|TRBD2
TGCAGCGTCTCGGGTAGCGGGTACACAGATACGCAGTATTTT
CSVSGSGYTDTQYF
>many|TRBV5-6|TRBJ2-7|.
TGTGCCAGCAGCTTAGTCCCCGGGACACCTTCCTACGAGCAGTACTTC
CASSLVPGTPSYEQYF
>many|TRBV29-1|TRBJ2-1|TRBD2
TGCAGCGTTGAAGATAGCGGGAGGGCGCGAGAGCAGTTCTTC
CSVEDSGRAREQFF
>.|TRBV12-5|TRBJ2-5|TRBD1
TGTGCTAGTGGTTTGGTACTTTGGACAGGGACGAGCGGAGAGACCCAGTACTTC
CASGLVLWTGTSGETQYF
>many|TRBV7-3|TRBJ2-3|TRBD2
TGTGCCAGCAGCCCTTACGTGGGGGGGATCTCAGATACGCAGTATTTT
CASSPYVGGISDTQYF
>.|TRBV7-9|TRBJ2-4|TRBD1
TGTGCCAGCAGCCAGGACAGGGGGCTTCAGTACTTC
CASSQDRGLQYF
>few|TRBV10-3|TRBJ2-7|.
TGTGCCATCAGTGGAGAACCTTCCTACGAGCAGTACTTC
CAISGEPSYEQYF
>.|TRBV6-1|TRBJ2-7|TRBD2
TGTGCCAGCAGGGCCCAGGGACTAGCGGGAGCGTATGAGCAGTACTTC
CASRAQGLAGAYEQYF
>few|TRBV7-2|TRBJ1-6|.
TGTGCCAGCAGCTTAGAAGGGGTAGGGTCACCCCTCCACTTT
CASSLEGVGSPLHF
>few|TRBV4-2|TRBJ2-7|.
TGTGCCAGCAGCTCGTACCCGGCCTACGAGCAGTACTTC
CASSSYPAYEQYF
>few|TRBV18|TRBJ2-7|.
TGTGCCAGCTCAACACTCCCCCAGGGGAACGAGCAGTACTTC
CASSTLPQGNEQYF
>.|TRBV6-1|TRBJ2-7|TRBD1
TGTACCACTGGGGTGGGGACAGGGGGCTGGAACGAGCAGTACTTC
CTTGVGTGGWNEQYF
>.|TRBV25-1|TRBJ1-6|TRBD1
TGTGCCAGCGCCGGACAGGCTCCCATCAATTCACCCCTCCACTTT
CASAGQAPINSPLHF
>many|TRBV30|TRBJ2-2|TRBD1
TGTGCCAGACAAACCGGGACAGGACTCTCCGGGGAGCTGTTTTTT
CARQTGTGLSGELFF
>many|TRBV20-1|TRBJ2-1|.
TGCAGTGCTATCTTCGTCGGTCCCTACAATGAGCAGTTCTTC
CSAIFVGPYNEQFF
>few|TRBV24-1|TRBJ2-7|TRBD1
TGTGCCACCAGTGCGCGGGACAGGGCCTACGAGCAGTACTTC
CATSARDRAYEQYF
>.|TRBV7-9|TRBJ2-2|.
TGTGCCAGCAGCTTAGAGGGGGAGCTGTTTTTT
CASSLEGELFF
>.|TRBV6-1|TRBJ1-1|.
TGTGCCAGCAGCCGTACAGTGGGGGCTTCTGAAGCTTTCTTT
CASSRTVGASEAFF
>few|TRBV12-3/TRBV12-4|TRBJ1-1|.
TGTGCCAGCAAGAAACTCGGCACTGAAGCTTTCTTT
CASKKLGTEAFF
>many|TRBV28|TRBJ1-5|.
TGTGCCACCCGCCGCAGGGTCAGCAATCAGCCCCAGCATTTT
CATRRRVSNQPQHF
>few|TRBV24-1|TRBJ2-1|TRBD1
TGTGCCACCAGTGACTACGGGACAGGTGGAGAGCAGTTCTTC
CATSDYGTGGEQFF
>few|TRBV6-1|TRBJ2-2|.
TGTGCCAGCAGTGAAGAAGTGGCCGGGGAGCTGTTTTTT
CASSEEVAGELFF
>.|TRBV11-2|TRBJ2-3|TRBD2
TGTGCCAGCAGCCCCAACTCCGGGACTAGCGGGAGGGCGGGCACAGATACGCAGTATTTT
CASSPNSGTSGRAGTDTQYF
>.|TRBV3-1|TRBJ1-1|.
TGTGCCAGCAGCCACTCCGGGGGCGCCAGAGTAGAAGCTTTCTTT
CASSHSGGARVEAFF
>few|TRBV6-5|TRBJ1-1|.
TGTGCCAGCAGTTACTCGAGCGGGGAGGGGACTGAAGCTTTCTTT
CASSYSSGEGTEAFF
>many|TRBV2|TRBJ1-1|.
TGTGCCAGCAGTGAAGGAACAGGGAACACTGAAGCTTTCTTT
CASSEGTGNTEAFF
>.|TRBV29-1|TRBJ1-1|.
TGCAGCGTCCTCACAGGGCTGGACACTGAAGCTTTCTTT
CSVLTGLDTEAFF
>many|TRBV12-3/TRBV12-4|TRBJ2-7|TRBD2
TGTGCCAGCAGACCGAGGGGGACTAGCGGCCTCTACGAGCAGTACTTC
CASRPRGTSGLYEQYF
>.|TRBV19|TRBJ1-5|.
TGTGCCAGTAGTATTCCGAATGCCGGGGGCAATCAGCCCCAGCATTTT
CASSIPNAGGNQPQHF
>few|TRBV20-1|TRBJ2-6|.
TGCAGTGCTAGAGATCGAATAGGCTCTGGGGCCAACGTCCTGACTTTC
CSARDRIGSGANVLTF
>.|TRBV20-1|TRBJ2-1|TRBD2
TGCAGTGCTAGAACCCTAGCGGAGCGGTACAATGAGCAGTTCTTC
CSARTLAERYNEQFF
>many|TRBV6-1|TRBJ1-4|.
TGTGCCAGCAGTGAATCGCCAGGTCTTGAAAAACTGTTTTTT
CASSESPGLEKLFF
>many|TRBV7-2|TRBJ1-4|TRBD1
TGTGCCAGCAGCCGCAGGGGGGCGGACGGACTGTTTTTT
CASSRRGADGLFF
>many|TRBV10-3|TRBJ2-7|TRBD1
TGTGCCATCAGTAAGGACAGGGAAGGCTACGAGCAGTACTTC
CAISKDREGYEQYF
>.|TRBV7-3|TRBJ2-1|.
TGTGCCAGCAGCTTATATTCGCGGGGAAGCTCCTACAATGAGCAGTTCTTC
CASSLYSRGSSYNEQFF
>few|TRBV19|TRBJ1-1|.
TGTGCCAGTAGTATGACAGGAGTTGGCACTGAAGCTTTCTTT
CASSMTGVGTEAFF
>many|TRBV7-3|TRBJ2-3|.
TGTGCCAGCAGCCATAGCGGAAGTTACACAGATACGCAGTATTTT
CASSHSGSYTDTQYF
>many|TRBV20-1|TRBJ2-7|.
TGCAGTGCCCCGGGGTCTATGAGTGCCTTCACCTACGAGCAGTACTTC
CSAPGSMSAFTYEQYF
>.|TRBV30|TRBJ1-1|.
TGTGCCTGGAGTGATCGGCAGGGCGACACTGAAGCTTTCTTT
CAWSDRQGDTEAFF
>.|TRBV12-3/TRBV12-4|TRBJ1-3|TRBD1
TGTGCCAGCAGTTTAGGTCAGGGGGCGGCTGGAAACACCATATATTTT
CASSLGQGAAGNTIYF
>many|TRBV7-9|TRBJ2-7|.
TGTGCCAGCAGCTTAGATGGAGGGGCCTCCGTTAACGAGCAGTACTTC
CASSLDGGASVNEQYF
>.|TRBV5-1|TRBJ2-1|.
TGCGCCAGCAGCTTGGATTCGGGACTTCTTTACAATGAGCAGTTCTTC
CASSLDSGLLYNEQFF
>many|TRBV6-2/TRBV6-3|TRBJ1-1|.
TGTGCCAGCAGTTACTCGAACCCCAGCGGAGCTTTCTTT
CASSYSNPSGAFF
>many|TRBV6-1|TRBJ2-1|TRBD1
TGTGCCAGCAGTCCGGACAGGGGCAATGAGCAGTTCTTC
CASSPDRGNEQFF
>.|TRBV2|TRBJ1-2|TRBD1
TGTGCCAGTGGGACAGGGGCGCACTATGGCTACACCTTC
CASGTGAHYGYTF
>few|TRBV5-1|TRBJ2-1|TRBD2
TGCGCCAGCAGCGAGACTAGCGGGAGTTCTCCCTACAATGAGCAGTTCTTC
CASSETSGSSPYNEQFF